These T cell receptor beta chains were read from a single sample in a study of T cell responses to AZD1222 COVID-19 vaccine. The method was immunoSEQ multiplex PCR; TCRdb's version includes in-frame clones alone and lacks a portion of them. The table shows about 140,000 clones, with approximately 90% occurring only once. This specimen was peripheral blood, taken 28 days after the second AZD1222 dose. The receptors originated from an adult who received the AZD1222 COVID-19 vaccine. Both conserved end residues are part of each CDR3. Fields, in order: V gene, clone size, J gene, D gene, CDR3 protein, CDR3 DNA. The D gene is left open where the match is weak. The size of a clone is reported for some rows only, either as once, few or many, or as a class for expanded clones.

TRBV5-6	once	TRBJ1-4	.	CASSVGLAEKLFF	TGTGCCAGCAGCGTCGGGTTGGCGGAAAAACTGTTTTTT
TRBV7-2	.	TRBJ1-3	.	CASSLALAGGNTIYF	TGTGCCAGCAGCTTAGCGCTGGCAGGGGGAAACACCATATATTTT
TRBV25-1	once	TRBJ2-5	.	CASSERSAGKETQYF	TGTGCCAGCAGTGAAAGGTCGGCAGGGAAAGAGACCCAGTACTTC
TRBV12-3/TRBV12-4	.	TRBJ2-7	.	CASSRIETYEQYF	TGTGCCAGCAGCCGGATTGAAACCTACGAGCAGTACTTC
TRBV6-2/TRBV6-3	.	TRBJ2-7	.	CASSYSALRQAHYEQYF	TGTGCCAGCAGTTACTCGGCTCTGCGACAGGCGCACTACGAGCAGTACTTC
TRBV10-3	.	TRBJ2-5	.	CAISEASPEYQETQYF	TGTGCCATCAGTGAGGCCAGCCCAGAGTACCAAGAGACCCAGTACTTC
TRBV27	.	TRBJ1-1	.	CASSLYRNTEAFF	TGTGCCAGCAGTTTATACAGGAACACTGAAGCTTTCTTT
TRBV4-1	.	TRBJ2-7	.	CASSQVGSSYEQYF	TGCGCCAGCAGCCAAGTGGGCTCTTCCTACGAGCAGTACTTC
TRBV7-8	.	TRBJ2-2	TRBD1	CASSGTGVNTGELFF	TGTGCCAGCAGCGGAACAGGGGTTAACACCGGGGAGCTGTTTTTT
TRBV28	.	TRBJ2-1	.	CASSLVYEQFF	TGTGCCAGCAGTTTAGTTTATGAGCAGTTCTTC
TRBV6-6	once	TRBJ2-7	.	CASSYSGVSSIVYF	TGTGCCAGCAGTTACTCGGGGGTATCTTCGATTGTGTACTTC
TRBV6-2/TRBV6-3	once	TRBJ1-1	.	CASSYSRGGTEAFF	TGTGCCAGCAGTTACTCGAGGGGGGGCACTGAAGCTTTCTTT
TRBV10-3	.	TRBJ1-4	.	CAISPRNEKLFF	TGTGCCATCAGCCCCAGGAATGAAAAACTGTTTTTT
TRBV2	.	TRBJ1-2	.	CASGNPTGSNGYTF	TGTGCCAGCGGCAATCCGACAGGTTCTAATGGCTACACCTTC
TRBV7-9	.	TRBJ2-3	.	CASSDTDTQYF	TGTGCCAGCAGCGACACAGATACGCAGTATTTT
TRBV7-2	.	TRBJ2-2	.	CASRLGLSNTGELFF	TGTGCCAGCAGGCTTGGACTCTCCAACACCGGGGAGCTGTTTTTT
TRBV18	.	TRBJ2-1	TRBD2	CASSKESGTSHYNEQFF	TGTGCCAGCTCAAAAGAATCCGGGACTAGCCACTACAATGAGCAGTTCTTC
TRBV6-2/TRBV6-3	.	TRBJ1-2	TRBD1	CASSSAGTGGNYGYTF	TGTGCCAGCAGTTCTGCGGGGACAGGGGGCAACTATGGCTACACCTTC
TRBV6-2/TRBV6-3	.	TRBJ2-1	TRBD1	CASSPGQGNYNEQFF	TGTGCCAGCAGTCCGGGACAGGGGAATTACAATGAGCAGTTCTTC
TRBV6-5	.	TRBJ2-5	.	CASSLRGGTQYF	TGTGCCAGCAGTTTGAGGGGGGGGACCCAGTACTTC
TRBV4-1	.	TRBJ1-6	.	CASSQDTQNYSPLHF	TGCGCCAGCAGCCAAGATACTCAGAACTATTCACCCCTCCACTTT
TRBV14	once	TRBJ2-1	.	CASRRGSEQFF	TGTGCCAGCAGACGAGGGAGTGAGCAGTTCTTC
TRBV10-2	.	TRBJ2-3	.	CASSDRTMTDTQYF	TGCGCCAGCAGTGACCGTACCATGACAGATACGCAGTATTTT
TRBV4-1	.	TRBJ2-5	TRBD2	CASSQDTPRGGRGTQYF	TGCGCCAGCAGCCAAGATACCCCCCGGGGGGGGAGAGGGACCCAGTACTTC
TRBV3-1/TRBV3-2	.	TRBJ2-7	.	CASSQGPGSYEQYF	TGTGCCAGCAGCCAAGGCCCGGGGTCCTACGAGCAGTACTTC
TRBV7-9	.	TRBJ2-2	.	CASSLSRLDGELFF	TGTGCCAGCAGCCTAAGTCGTTTAGACGGGGAGCTGTTTTTT
TRBV6-5	.	TRBJ2-7	.	CASSYGRDNYEQYF	TGTGCCAGCAGTTACGGTAGGGACAACTACGAGCAGTACTTC
TRBV19	once	TRBJ1-5	.	CASSPSPGRPSDQPQHF	TGTGCCAGTAGTCCCAGCCCGGGACGACCTTCGGATCAGCCCCAGCATTTT
TRBV27	.	TRBJ1-1	.	CASKLIYGGNTEAFF	TGTGCCAGCAAACTAATATACGGAGGAAACACTGAAGCTTTCTTT
TRBV14	.	TRBJ1-1	.	CASSLQLNTEAFF	TGTGCCAGCAGTCTCCAGTTGAACACTGAAGCTTTCTTT
TRBV3-1/TRBV3-2	.	TRBJ2-5	.	CASSQSGPKGETQYF	TGTGCCAGCAGCCAAAGCGGGCCTAAGGGAGAGACCCAGTACTTC
TRBV7-2	.	TRBJ2-7	TRBD2	CASSVAGGIYEQYF	TGTGCCAGCAGCGTAGCGGGGGGGATCTACGAGCAGTACTTC
TRBV27	.	TRBJ1-1	.	CASSPFGPNTEAFF	TGTGCCAGCAGTCCCTTTGGTCCGAACACTGAAGCTTTCTTT
TRBV28	.	TRBJ1-5	TRBD1	CASSYGTGGGPQHF	TGTGCCAGCAGTTACGGGACAGGGGGTGGGCCCCAGCATTTT
TRBV3-1/TRBV3-2	.	TRBJ1-2	.	CASSLLFTGTTLCTF	TGTGCCAGCAGCCTTCTATTCACAGGGACAACCCTGTGCACCTTC
TRBV6-5	.	TRBJ2-1	.	CASSTGQNNEQFF	TGTGCCAGCAGTACCGGACAGAACAATGAGCAGTTCTTC
TRBV19	.	TRBJ2-2	.	CASILGVAGGELFF	TGTGCCAGTATTCTCGGGGTAGCTGGCGGGGAGCTGTTTTTT
TRBV2	once	TRBJ1-2	.	CASRQDNYGYTF	TGTGCCAGCAGACAGGATAACTATGGCTACACCTTC
TRBV5-6	.	TRBJ1-2	.	CASSKPGHVTDGYTF	TGTGCCAGCAGCAAACCGGGACACGTGACGGATGGCTACACCTTC
TRBV4-3	.	TRBJ1-1	.	CASSQDTGTVNTEAFF	TGCGCCAGCAGCCAAGATACGGGGACGGTGAACACTGAAGCTTTCTTT
TRBV5-5	.	TRBJ2-5	.	CASSLERFTEQETQYF	TGTGCCAGCAGCTTGGAGCGGTTCACAGAACAAGAGACCCAGTACTTC
TRBV28	.	TRBJ2-1	TRBD2	CASSTYRLADPSNEQFF	TGTGCCAGCAGTACATACCGACTAGCCGATCCCTCAAATGAGCAGTTCTTC
TRBV7-3	.	TRBJ2-2	.	CASSLMGEVSTGELFF	TGTGCCAGCAGCTTAATGGGGGAGGTCAGCACCGGGGAGCTGTTTTTT